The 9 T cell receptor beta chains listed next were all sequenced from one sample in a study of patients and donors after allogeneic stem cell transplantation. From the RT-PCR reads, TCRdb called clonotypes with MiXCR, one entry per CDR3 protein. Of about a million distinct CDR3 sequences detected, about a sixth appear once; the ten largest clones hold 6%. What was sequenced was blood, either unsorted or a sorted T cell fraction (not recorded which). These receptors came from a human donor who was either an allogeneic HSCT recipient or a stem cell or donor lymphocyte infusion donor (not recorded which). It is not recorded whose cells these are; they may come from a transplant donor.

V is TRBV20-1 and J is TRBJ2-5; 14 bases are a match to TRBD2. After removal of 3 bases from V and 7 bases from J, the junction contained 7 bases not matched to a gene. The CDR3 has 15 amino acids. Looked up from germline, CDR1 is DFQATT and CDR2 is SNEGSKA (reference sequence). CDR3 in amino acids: CSASGLAGGPRTQYF. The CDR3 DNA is TGCAGTGCTAGTGGACTAGCGGGGGGACCCCGGACCCAGTACTTC.

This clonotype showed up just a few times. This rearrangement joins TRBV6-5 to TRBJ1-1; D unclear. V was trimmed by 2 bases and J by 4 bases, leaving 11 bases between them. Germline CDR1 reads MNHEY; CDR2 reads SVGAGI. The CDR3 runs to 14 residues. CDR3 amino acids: CASSYGNPPTEAFF. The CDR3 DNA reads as TGTGCCAGCAGTTACGGTAACCCCCCCACTGAAGCTTTCTTT.

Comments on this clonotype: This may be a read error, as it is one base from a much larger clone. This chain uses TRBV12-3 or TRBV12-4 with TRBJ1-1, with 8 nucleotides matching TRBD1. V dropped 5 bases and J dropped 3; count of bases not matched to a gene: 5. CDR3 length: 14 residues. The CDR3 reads CASSTGGRDTEAFF. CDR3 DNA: TGTGCCAGCAGTACAGGGGGGAGGGACACTGAAGCTTTCTTT.

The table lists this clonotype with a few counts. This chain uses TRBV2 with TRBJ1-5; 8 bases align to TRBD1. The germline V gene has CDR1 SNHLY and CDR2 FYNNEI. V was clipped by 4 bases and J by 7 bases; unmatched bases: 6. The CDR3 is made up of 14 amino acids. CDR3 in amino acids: CASSVPGGGQPQHF. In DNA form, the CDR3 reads TGTGCCAGCAGTGTACCAGGGGGCGGGCAGCCCCAGCATTTT.

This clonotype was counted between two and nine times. This chain's CDR3 is CASSLSPRWTEAFF. The CDR3 DNA reads TGTGCCAGCAGCTTATCCCCCCGGTGGACTGAAGCTTTCTTT. The V call is TRBV11-2, the J call TRBJ1-1; D is unresolved. CDR1 and CDR2 (germline): SGHAT, FQNNGV. The CDR3 has 14 residues. Trimming took 2 bases from V and 5 from J, leaving 12 bases between them.

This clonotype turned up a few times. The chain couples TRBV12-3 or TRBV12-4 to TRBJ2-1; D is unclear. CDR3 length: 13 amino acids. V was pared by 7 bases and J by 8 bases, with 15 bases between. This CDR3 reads CASNKDEVDEQFF. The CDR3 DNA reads TGTGCCAGCAATAAGGACGAAGTCGATGAGCAGTTCTTC.

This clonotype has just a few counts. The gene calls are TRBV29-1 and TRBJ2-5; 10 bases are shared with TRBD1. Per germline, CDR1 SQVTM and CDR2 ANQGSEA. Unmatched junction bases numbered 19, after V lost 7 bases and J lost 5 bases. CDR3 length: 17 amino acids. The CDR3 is CSGARGTGAPGRETQYF. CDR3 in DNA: TGCAGCGGGGCTCGAGGGACAGGGGCCCCCGGTAGGGAGACCCAGTACTTC.

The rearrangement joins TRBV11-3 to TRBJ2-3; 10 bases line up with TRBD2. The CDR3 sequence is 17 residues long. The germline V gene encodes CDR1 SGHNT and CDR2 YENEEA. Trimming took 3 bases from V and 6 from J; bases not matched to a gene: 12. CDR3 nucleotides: TGTGCCAGCAGCTTCCTTCTAGCGGGAGATCAGGGGGATACGCAGTATTTT. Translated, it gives CASSFLLAGDQGDTQYF.

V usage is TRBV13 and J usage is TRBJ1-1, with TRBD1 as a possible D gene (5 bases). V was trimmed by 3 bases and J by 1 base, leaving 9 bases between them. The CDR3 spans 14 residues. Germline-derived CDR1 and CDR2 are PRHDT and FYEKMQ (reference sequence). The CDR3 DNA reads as TGTGCCAGCAGCTTCCTCGGACAGAACACTGAAGCTTTCTTT. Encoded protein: CASSFLGQNTEAFF.